The next 3 T cell receptor beta chains were all read from a single sample in a study of response to subunit inactivated influenza vaccine. Each CDR3 protein gets one entry after TCRdb re-called the RT-PCR reads with MiXCR. The sample has about 540,000 distinct CDR3 sequences; roughly 23% are singletons. The sample also formed part of further work on T cells expressing NK-cell markers. That publication notes: 5'RACE template switching built TCR beta cDNA with unique molecular identifiers.

Material: CD4+ T cells sorted from PBMCs, obtained 12 days after vaccination. The receptors were sampled from a man aged 50-59 years who received an inactivated influenza vaccine.

This clonotype was seen a few times. CDR3 in amino acids: CASSPRDRAGDTQYF. DNA for the CDR3: TGTGCCAGCAGCCCCAGGGACAGGGCGGGAGATACGCAGTATTTT. The chain links TRBV12-3 or TRBV12-4 to TRBJ2-3; 9 bases align to TRBD1. Losses at the gene ends were 6 bases for V and 5 bases for J; bases not matched to a gene: 9. CDR3 length equals 15 residues.

This clonotype turned up a few times. The rearrangement uses TRBV10-3 and TRBJ2-5; D possibly matches TRBD1 or TRBD2 (5 bases each). The germline V gene encodes CDR1 ENHRY and CDR2 SYGVKD. The CDR3 sequence is 12 residues long. The V end lost 8 bases, the J end lost 2 bases, and 9 bases lay between the germline ends. The CDR3 region has the DNA TGTGCCATCGGGACGGAGCAAGAGACCCAGTACTTC. This translates into CAIGTEQETQYF.

In this sample, this clonotype turned up a few times. The rearrangement uses TRBV30 and TRBJ2-4, with 9 positions matching TRBD2. V shed 3 bases and J 7 bases; nucleotides not matched to a gene: 4. In germline, CDR1 is GTSNPN, CDR2 SVGIG (reference sequence). This CDR3 region has 13 residues. In DNA, the CDR3 is TGTGCCTGGAGGTTAGCGGGAGCGAACATTCAGTACTTC. It codes for CAWRLAGANIQYF.